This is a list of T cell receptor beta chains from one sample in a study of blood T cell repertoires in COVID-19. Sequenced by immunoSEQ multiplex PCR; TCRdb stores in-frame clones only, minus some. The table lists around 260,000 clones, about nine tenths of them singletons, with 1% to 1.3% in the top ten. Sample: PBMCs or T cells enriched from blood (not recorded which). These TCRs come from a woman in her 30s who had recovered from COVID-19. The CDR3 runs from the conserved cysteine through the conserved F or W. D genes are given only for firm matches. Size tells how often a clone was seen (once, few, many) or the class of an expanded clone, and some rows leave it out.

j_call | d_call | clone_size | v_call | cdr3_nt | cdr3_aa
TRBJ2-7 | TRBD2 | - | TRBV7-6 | TGTGCCAGCAGCTCCACTAGCGGGAGGGAAAACGAGCAGTACTTC | CASSSTSGRENEQYF
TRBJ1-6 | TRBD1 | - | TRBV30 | TGTGCCTGGAGCCAGGGGGCGGTTTCACCCCTCCACTTT | CAWSQGAVSPLHF
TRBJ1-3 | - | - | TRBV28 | TGTGCCAGCAGCGGAGGCTCTCTCTCTGGAAACACCATATATTTT | CASSGGSLSGNTIYF
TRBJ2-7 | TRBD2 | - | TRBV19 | TGTGCCAGTAGCGATTGGCTAGCGGATTCCTACGAGCAGTACTTC | CASSDWLADSYEQYF
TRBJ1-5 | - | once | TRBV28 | TGTGCCAGCAGTTCTGACAGTTTTAGCAATCAGCCCCAGCATTTT | CASSSDSFSNQPQHF
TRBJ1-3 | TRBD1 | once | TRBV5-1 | TGCGCCAGCAGCTGGACAGGAGATGGAAACACCATATATTTT | CASSWTGDGNTIYF
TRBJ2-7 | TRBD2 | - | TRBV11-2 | TGTGCCAGCAGGCCCGGGACTAGCGGCTACGAGCAGTACTTC | CASRPGTSGYEQYF
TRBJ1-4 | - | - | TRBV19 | TGTGCCAGTAGTATAGTATTACAGCATAATGAAAAACTGTTTTTT | CASSIVLQHNEKLFF
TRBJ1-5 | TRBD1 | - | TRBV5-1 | TGCGCCAGCAGGTTAGGGACAGGGAACCAGCCCCAGCATTTT | CASRLGTGNQPQHF
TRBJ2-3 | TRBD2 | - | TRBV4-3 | TGCGCCAGCAGCCAAGACCCCCTAGCGGGACACACAGATACGCAGTATTTT | CASSQDPLAGHTDTQYF